Below are 14 T cell receptor beta chains sequenced from a single sample in a study of OX40 agonist ivuxolimab in advanced cancers. The method was immunoSEQ multiplex PCR; TCRdb's version includes in-frame clones alone and lacks a portion of them. The table has some 90,000 clones, approximately 89% seen once; the top ten hold roughly 4%. Sequencing was performed on CD4+ or CD8+ T cells sorted from blood, taken in a trial of the OX40 agonist ivuxolimab. These receptors came from an adult with an advanced solid tumor such as melanoma, head and neck, liver or kidney cancer.

The chain combines TRBV7-8 with TRBJ1-5, with D perhaps matching TRBD1 (5 bases). Trimming pared 5 bases from V and 0 bases from J, leaving 20 bases between. This CDR3 spans 18 amino acids. Germline V lookup: CDR1 SGHVS, CDR2 FQNEAQ. The CDR3 sequence is CASSPAGTEVYSNQPQHF. CDR3 nucleotides: TGTGCCAGCAGCCCCGCGGGGACCGAAGTCTATAGCAATCAGCCCCAGCATTTT. The entire variable domain, with the rest obtained from reference TRBV7-8 and TRBJ1-5, is as follows: GAGVSQSPRYKVAKRGQDVALRCDPISGHVSLFWYQQALGQGPEFLTYFQNEAQLDKSGLPSDRFFAERPEGSVSTLKIQRTQQEDSAVYLCASSPAGTEVYSNQPQHFGDGTRLSIL.

The chain carries TRBV28 and TRBJ1-1, with TRBD1 as a possible D gene (5 bases). This CDR3 comprises 14 residues. Trimming took off 8 bases at V and 0 bases at J, with 13 bases between the two ends. The germline CDR1 and CDR2 sequences are MDHEN and SYDVKM. The CDR3, as DNA: TGTGCCAGCGCAATTAGACAGATGAACACTGAAGCTTTCTTT. It yields the protein CASAIRQMNTEAFF. Looking up the rest from reference TRBV28 and TRBJ1-1 gives the full variable domain: DVKVTQSSRYLVKRTGEKVFLECVQDMDHENMFWYRQDPGLGLRLIYFSYDVKMKEKGDIPEGYSVSREKKERFSLILESASTNQTSMYLCASAIRQMNTEAFFGQGTRLTVV.

The chain carries TRBV6-1 and TRBJ1-3; D ambiguous. CDR3 length: 16 amino acids. Germline CDR1 reads MNHNS; CDR2 reads SASEGT. V lost 4 bases to trimming and J lost 0 bases, with 13 bases between them. The CDR3 DNA reads TGTGCCAGCAGTGTCCTCAGCGAATCCTCTGGAAACACCATATATTTT. Amino acids: CASSVLSESSGNTIYF.

The V and J genes are TRBV5-4 and TRBJ1-1; D remains ambiguous. V was cut by 0 bases and J by 1 base, with 7 bases left in between. The CDR3 spans 14 residues. Germline lookup yields CDR1 SGHNT and CDR2 YYREEE (reference sequence). CDR3: CASSLEGQNTEAFF. CDR3 in DNA: TGTGCCAGCAGCTTGGAGGGCCAGAACACTGAAGCTTTCTTT.

CDR3 coding DNA: TGTGCCAGCAGCGGGACAGGTGGGAGCAATCAGCCCCAGCATTTT. It yields the protein CASSGTGGSNQPQHF. The genes are TRBV6-6 and TRBJ1-5; TRBD1 matches at 8 bases. Germline V lookup: CDR1 MNHNY, CDR2 SVGAGI (reference sequence). J lost 1 base, V lost 6 bases, and 5 bases had no gene match. This CDR3 region has 15 residues.

This clone was counted a single time. V is TRBV21-1 and J is TRBJ2-3; TRBD2 was called by the table and not checked on the DNA. TRBV21-1 is designated a pseudogene. The CDR3 has 16 amino acids. CDR3: CASTYPDWVNTDTQYF. CDR3 in DNA: TGTGCCAGCACCTACCCGGACTGGGTGAACACAGATACGCAGTATTTT.

The rearrangement joins TRBV27 to TRBJ1-6, with TRBD1 matching over 7 bases. Trimming cost V 4 bases and J 7 bases; bases outside gene matches: 7. CDR1 is MNHEY, CDR2 SMNVEV, per germline (reference sequence). CDR3 length: 15 residues. The DNA of the CDR3 is TGTGCCAGCAGTTCGGAGACAGGGTGGAATTCACCCCTCCACTTT. Translation: CASSSETGWNSPLHF.

DNA for the CDR3: TGTGCCAGCAGTTTATGGGGGGCGCTGGGGACTGAAGCTTTCTTT. Its translation is CASSLWGALGTEAFF. V gene TRBV28 combines with J gene TRBJ1-1, with D perhaps TRBD1 (6 bases). This CDR3 is built from 15 residues. Looked up from germline, CDR1 is MDHEN and CDR2 is SYDVKM. Trimming cost V 0 bases and J 5 bases, with 13 bases left between them.

The J gene is TRBJ2-5, the V gene TRBV14; D uncertain. The germline gives CDR1 SGHDN, CDR2 FVKESK. V was pared by 2 bases and J by 4 bases, with 5 bases between. The CDR3 has 12 residues. In DNA, the CDR3 is TGTGCCAGCAGCCAATTTCGAGAGACCCAGTACTTC. Protein product: CASSQFRETQYF.

The chain joins TRBV5-1 to TRBJ1-6; D remains unclear. Trimming pared 0 bases from V and 7 bases from J, leaving 11 bases between. CDR1 is SGHRS, CDR2 YFSETQ, per germline. This CDR3 has 15 residues. Written as DNA, the CDR3 is TGCGCCAGCAGCTTGGGTTCGGGAAGAAATTCACCCCTCCACTTT. Amino acid sequence: CASSLGSGRNSPLHF.

The chain employs TRBV27 and TRBJ2-5, with a tentative D call TRBD2 (5 bases). This CDR3 has 16 amino acids. V was cut by 1 base and J by 2 bases, with 14 bases left in between. Germline-derived CDR1 and CDR2 are MNHEY and SMNVEV (reference sequence). The CDR3 DNA reads as TGTGCCAGCAGTTTATTCACCAGCGGCCCACAAGAGACCCAGTACTTC. Amino acids: CASSLFTSGPQETQYF.

The J gene is TRBJ2-2, the V gene TRBV18; D unresolved. This CDR3 region has 13 residues. In germline, CDR1 is KGHSH, CDR2 LQKENI. V was shortened by 2 bases and J by 5 bases, with 6 bases between the two germline ends. The CDR3 is CASSPSATGELFF. The CDR3 DNA is TGTGCCAGCTCACCATCAGCAACCGGGGAGCTGTTTTTT.

V gene TRBV15 combines with J gene TRBJ2-2; maybe TRBD1 (5 bases). The CDR3 length is 16 residues. Germline assignment: CDR1 LNHNV and CDR2 YYDKDF (reference sequence). The V and J ends lost 5 bases and 0 bases respectively, with 13 bases between them. The CDR3: CATSVAPGTNTGELFF. The CDR3 DNA reads TGTGCCACCAGCGTCGCGCCAGGGACGAACACCGGGGAGCTGTTTTTT. Supplemented by reference TRBV15 and TRBJ2-2, the full variable domain reads DAMVIQNPRYQVTQFGKPVTLSCSQTLNHNVMYWYQQKSSQAPKLLFHYYDKDFNNEADTPDNFQSRRPNTSFCFLDIRSPGLGDTAMYLCATSVAPGTNTGELFFGEGSRLTVL.

The chain joins TRBV5-8 to TRBJ2-7, with 10 bases aligning to TRBD1. The V and J ends lost 4 bases and 4 bases, in that order; junction bases with no gene match: 5. The germline gives CDR1 SGHTS, CDR2 YDEGEE. There are 14 residues in the CDR3. CDR3 residues: CASSRQGAAYEQYV. The CDR3 bases are TGTGCCAGCAGCAGACAGGGGGCGGCGTACGAGCAGTACGTC.